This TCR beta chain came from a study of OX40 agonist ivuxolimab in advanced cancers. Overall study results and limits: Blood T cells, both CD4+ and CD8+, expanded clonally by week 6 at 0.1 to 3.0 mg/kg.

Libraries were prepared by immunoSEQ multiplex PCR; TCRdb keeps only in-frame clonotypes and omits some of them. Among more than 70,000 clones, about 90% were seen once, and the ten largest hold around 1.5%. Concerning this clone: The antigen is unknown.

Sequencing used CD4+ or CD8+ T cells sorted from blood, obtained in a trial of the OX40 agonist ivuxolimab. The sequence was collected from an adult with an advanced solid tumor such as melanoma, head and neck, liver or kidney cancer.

CDR3 residues: CASSLETGTEAFF. Written as DNA, the CDR3 is TGTGCCAGCAGCTTGGAAACTGGCACTGAAGCTTTCTTT. The chain employs TRBV4-2 and TRBJ1-1; D not certain. In germline, CDR1 is LGHNA, CDR2 YNFKEQ. V lost 5 bases, J lost 4 bases, and 11 bases lay in between. The length of the CDR3 is 13 residues.